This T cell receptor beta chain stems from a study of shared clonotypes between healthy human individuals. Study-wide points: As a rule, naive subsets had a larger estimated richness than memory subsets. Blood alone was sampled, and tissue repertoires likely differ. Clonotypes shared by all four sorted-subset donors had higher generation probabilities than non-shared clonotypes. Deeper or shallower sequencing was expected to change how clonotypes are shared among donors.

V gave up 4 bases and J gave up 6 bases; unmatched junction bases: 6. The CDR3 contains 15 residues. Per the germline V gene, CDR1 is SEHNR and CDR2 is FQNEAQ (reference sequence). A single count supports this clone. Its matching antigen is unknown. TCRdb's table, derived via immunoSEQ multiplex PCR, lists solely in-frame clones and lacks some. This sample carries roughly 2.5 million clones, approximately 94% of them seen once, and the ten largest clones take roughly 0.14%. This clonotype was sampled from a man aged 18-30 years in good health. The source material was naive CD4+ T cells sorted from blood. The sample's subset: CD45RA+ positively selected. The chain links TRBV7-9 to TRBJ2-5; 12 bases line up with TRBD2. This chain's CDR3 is CASSYLAGGLQTQYF. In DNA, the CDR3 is TGTGCCAGCAGCTATCTAGCGGGAGGGTTACAGACCCAGTACTTC.